This T cell receptor (beta chain) was recorded in a study of neurological immune-mediated disorders. TCRdb analysed the 5' RACE reads with MiXCR anew, one entry per CDR3 protein. The table lists more than 30,000 distinct CDR3 sequences, roughly an eighth of them singletons. The CDR3 is 16 amino acids. J gave up 2 bases and V 1 base, and 6 bases lay outside the gene matches. Germline values: CDR1 MGHRA, CDR2 YSYEKL. The time point denotes: longitudinal time-point 2. This clonotype was found many times. This chain uses TRBV4-1 with TRBJ2-5, with 8 bases aligning to TRBD1. This clonotype originated in a woman aged 40 to 50 in good health. Source material: PBMCs. CDR3: CASSQGFGQGQETQYF. CDR3 bases: TGCGCCAGCAGCCAAGGTTTTGGACAGGGTCAAGAGACCCAGTACTTC.